This TCR beta chain was obtained from a study of cytomegalovirus exposure and HLA in healthy donors. Overall study: The 550 to 700 first-cohort repertoires and the roughly 130 validation repertoires shared the same platform, a later analysis reported.

Clones were sequenced by immunoSEQ multiplex PCR, and TCRdb holds only the in-frame ones, with some missing. The repertoire has some 150,000 clones, roughly 87% of them found once; the top ten carry roughly 4.5%. Per the germline V gene, CDR1 is SGHRS and CDR2 is YFSETQ. The CDR3 has 16 residues. V lost 0 bases, J lost 1 base, and 10 bases lay in between. This clone was found once. The chain joins TRBV5-1 to TRBJ2-2; D is perhaps TRBD1 (6 bases). The sequenced sample consisted of PBMCs. This clonotype originated in a man younger than 35 in good health and CMV-seropositive. The CDR3 spells CASSLVPGVNTGELFF. The CDR3, as DNA: TGCGCCAGCAGCTTGGTCCCAGGGGTGAACACCGGGGAGCTGTTTTTT.